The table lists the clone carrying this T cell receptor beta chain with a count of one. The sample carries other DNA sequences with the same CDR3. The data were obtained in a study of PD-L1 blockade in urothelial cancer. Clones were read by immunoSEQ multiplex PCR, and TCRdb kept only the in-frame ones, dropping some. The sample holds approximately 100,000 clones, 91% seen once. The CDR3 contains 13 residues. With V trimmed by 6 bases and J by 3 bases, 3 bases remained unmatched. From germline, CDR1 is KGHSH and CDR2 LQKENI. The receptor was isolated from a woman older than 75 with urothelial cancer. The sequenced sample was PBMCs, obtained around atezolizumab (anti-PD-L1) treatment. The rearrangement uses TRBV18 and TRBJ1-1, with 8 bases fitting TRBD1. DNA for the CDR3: TGTGCCAGCTCTCCGGGACAGGACACTGAAGCTTTCTTT. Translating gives CASSPGQDTEAFF.